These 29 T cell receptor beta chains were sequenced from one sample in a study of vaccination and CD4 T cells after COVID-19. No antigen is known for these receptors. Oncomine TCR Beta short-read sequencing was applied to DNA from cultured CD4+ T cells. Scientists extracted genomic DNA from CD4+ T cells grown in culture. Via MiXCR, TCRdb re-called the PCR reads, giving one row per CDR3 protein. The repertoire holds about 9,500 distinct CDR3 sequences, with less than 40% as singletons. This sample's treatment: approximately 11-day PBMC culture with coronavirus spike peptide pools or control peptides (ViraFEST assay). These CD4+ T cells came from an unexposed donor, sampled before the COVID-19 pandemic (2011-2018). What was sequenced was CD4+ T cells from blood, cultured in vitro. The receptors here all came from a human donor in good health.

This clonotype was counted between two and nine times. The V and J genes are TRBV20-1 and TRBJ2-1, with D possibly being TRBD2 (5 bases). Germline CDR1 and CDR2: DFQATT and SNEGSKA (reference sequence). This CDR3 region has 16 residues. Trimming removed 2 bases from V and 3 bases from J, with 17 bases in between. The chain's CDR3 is CSARPTLAFGYNEQFF. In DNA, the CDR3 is TGCAGTGCTAGACCAACTCTAGCCTTTGGCTACAATGAGCAGTTCTTC.

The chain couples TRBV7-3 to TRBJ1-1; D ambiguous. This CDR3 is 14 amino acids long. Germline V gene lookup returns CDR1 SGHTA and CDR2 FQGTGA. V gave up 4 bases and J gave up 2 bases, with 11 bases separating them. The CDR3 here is CASSSTGRNTEAFF. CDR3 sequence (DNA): TGTGCCAGCAGCTCAACCGGGCGCAACACTGAAGCTTTCTTT. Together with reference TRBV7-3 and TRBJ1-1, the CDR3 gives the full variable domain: GAGVSQTPSNKVTEKGKYVELRCDPISGHTALYWYRQSLGQGPEFLIYFQGTGAADDSGLPNDRFFAVRPEGSVSTLKIQRTERGDSAVYLCASSSTGRNTEAFFGQGTRLTVV.

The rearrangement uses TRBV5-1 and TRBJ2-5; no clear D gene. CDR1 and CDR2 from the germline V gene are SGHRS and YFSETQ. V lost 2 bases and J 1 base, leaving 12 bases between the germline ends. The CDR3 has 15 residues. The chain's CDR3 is CASSLVGMAQETQYF. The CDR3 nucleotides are TGCGCCAGCAGCTTAGTAGGAATGGCCCAAGAGACCCAGTACTTC.

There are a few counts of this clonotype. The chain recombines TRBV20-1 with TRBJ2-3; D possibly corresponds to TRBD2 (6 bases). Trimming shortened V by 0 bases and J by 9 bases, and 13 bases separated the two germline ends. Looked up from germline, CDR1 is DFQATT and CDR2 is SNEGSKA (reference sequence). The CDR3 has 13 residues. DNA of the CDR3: TGCAGTGCTAGAGATACCGGGGGTGCGACGCAGTATTTT. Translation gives CSARDTGGATQYF.

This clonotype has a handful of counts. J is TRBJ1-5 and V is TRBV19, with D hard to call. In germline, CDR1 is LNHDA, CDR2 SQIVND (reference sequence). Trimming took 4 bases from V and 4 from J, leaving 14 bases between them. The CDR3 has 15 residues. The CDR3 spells CASSTRLLGNQPQHF. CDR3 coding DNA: TGTGCCAGTAGTACCCGACTCTTAGGGAATCAGCCCCAGCATTTT.

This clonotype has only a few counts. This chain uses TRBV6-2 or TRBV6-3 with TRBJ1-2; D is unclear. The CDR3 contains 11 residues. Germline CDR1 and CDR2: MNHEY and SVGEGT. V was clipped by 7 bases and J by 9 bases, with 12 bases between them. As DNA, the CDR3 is TGTGCCAGCACTACGATTGGAAGCTACACCTTC. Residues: CASTTIGSYTF.

This CDR3 is CASSQGVGTVYEQYF. The CDR3 bases are TGCGCCAGCAGCCAAGGAGTCGGCACCGTCTACGAGCAGTACTTC. The rearrangement uses TRBV4-1 and TRBJ2-7; D is unresolved. Germline V lookup: CDR1 MGHRA, CDR2 YSYEKL. V was shortened by 1 base and J by 3 bases, with 13 bases between the two germline ends. CDR3 length equals 15 residues.

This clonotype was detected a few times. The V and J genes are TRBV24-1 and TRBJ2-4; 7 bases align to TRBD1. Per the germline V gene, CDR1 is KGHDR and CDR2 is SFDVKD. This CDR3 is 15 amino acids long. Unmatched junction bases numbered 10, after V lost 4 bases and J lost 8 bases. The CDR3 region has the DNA TGTGCCACCAGTGACCCCACAGGGGCAGGGGACATTCAGTACTTC. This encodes CATSDPTGAGDIQYF.

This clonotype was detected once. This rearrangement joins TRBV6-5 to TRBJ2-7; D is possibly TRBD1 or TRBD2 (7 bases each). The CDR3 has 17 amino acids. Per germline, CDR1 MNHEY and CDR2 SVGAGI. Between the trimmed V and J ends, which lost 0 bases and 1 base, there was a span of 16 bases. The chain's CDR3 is CASSYSQGGSGSYEQYF. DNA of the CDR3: TGTGCCAGCAGTTACTCCCAGGGGGGGAGTGGGTCCTACGAGCAGTACTTC.

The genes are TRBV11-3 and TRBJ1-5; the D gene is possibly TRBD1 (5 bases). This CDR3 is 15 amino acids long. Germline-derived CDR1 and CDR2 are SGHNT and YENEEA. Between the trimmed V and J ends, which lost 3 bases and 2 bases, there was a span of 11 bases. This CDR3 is CASSFPGTGNQPQHF. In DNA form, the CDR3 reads TGTGCCAGCAGCTTCCCAGGGACGGGCAATCAGCCCCAGCATTTT.

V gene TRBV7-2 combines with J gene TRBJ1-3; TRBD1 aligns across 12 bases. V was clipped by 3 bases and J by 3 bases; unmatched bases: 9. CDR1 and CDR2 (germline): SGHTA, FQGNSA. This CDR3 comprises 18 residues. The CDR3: CASSFFRDRGRGGNTIYF. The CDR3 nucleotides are TGTGCCAGCAGCTTCTTCCGGGACAGGGGGCGCGGTGGAAACACCATATATTTT.

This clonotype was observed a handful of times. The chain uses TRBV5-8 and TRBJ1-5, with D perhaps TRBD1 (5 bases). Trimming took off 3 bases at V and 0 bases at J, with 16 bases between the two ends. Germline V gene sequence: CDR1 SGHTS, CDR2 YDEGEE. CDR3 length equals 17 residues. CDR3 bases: TGTGCCAGCAGCTGGATAGTCAGGGTCAATAGCAATCAGCCCCAGCATTTT. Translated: CASSWIVRVNSNQPQHF. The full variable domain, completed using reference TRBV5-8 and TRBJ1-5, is EAGVTQSPTHLIKTRGQQATLRCSPISGHTSVYWYQQALGLGLQFLLWYDEGEERNRGNFPPRFSGRQFPNYSSELNVNALELEDSALYLCASSWIVRVNSNQPQHFGDGTRLSIL.

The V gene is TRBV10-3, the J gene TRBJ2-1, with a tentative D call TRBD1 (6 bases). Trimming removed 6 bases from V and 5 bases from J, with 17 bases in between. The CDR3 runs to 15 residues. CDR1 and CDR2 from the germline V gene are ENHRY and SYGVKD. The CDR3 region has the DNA TGTGCCATCAGGGGGGCTGCGGGCCCTCACAATGAGCAGTTCTTC. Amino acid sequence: CAIRGAAGPHNEQFF.

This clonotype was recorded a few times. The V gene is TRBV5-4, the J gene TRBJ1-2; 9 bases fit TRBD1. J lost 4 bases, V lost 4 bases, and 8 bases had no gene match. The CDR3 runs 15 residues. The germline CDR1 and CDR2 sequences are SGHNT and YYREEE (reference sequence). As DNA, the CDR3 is TGTGCCAGCAGCCGTGGGACAGGGTGGGTCTATGGCTACACCTTC. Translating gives CASSRGTGWVYGYTF.

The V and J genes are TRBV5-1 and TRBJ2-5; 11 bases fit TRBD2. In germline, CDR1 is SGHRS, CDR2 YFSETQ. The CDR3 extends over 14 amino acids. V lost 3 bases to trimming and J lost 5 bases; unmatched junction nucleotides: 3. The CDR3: CASSSRLAGETQYF. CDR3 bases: TGCGCCAGCAGCTCACGACTAGCGGGGGAGACCCAGTACTTC. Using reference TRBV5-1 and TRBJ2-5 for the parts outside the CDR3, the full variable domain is KAGVTQTPRYLIKTRGQQVTLSCSPISGHRSVSWYQQTPGQGLQFLFEYFSETQRNKGNFPGRFSGRQFSNSRSEMNVSTLELGDSALYLCASSSRLAGETQYFGPGTRLLVL.

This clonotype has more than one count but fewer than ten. CDR3 region: CASSSLSPQTQYF. Written as DNA, the CDR3 is TGTGCCAGCAGTTCTTTGTCCCCGCAGACCCAGTACTTC. V gene TRBV27 combines with J gene TRBJ2-5; the D is unclear. V dropped 4 bases and J dropped 6 bases, with 12 bases sitting between them. In germline, CDR1 is MNHEY, CDR2 SMNVEV (reference sequence). The CDR3 consists of 13 residues.

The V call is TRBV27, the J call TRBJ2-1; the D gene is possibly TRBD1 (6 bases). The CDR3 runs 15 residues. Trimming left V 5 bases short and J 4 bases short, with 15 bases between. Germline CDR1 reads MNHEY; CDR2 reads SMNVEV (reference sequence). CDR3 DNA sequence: TGTGCCAGCAGTCCCGTTGGGACATCTTACAATGAGCAGTTCTTC. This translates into CASSPVGTSYNEQFF.

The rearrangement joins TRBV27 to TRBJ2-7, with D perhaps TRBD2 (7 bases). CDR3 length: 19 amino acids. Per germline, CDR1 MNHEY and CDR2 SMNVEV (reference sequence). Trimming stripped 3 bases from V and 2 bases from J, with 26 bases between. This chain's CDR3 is CASSFRFGMGASGTYEQYF. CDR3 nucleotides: TGTGCCAGCAGTTTTAGGTTCGGGATGGGGGCTAGCGGAACCTACGAGCAGTACTTC.

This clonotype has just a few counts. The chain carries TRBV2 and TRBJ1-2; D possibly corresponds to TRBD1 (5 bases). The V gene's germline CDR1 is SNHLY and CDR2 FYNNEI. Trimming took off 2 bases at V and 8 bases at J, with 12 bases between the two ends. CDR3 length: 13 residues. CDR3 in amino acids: CASSEQGVYGYTF. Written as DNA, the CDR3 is TGTGCCAGCAGTGAACAGGGTGTCTACGGCTACACCTTC. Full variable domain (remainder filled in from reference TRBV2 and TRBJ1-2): EPEVTQTPSHQVTQMGQEVILRCVPISNHLYFYWYRQILGQKVEFLVSFYNNEISEKSEIFDDQFSVERPDGSNFTLKIRSTKLEDSAMYFCASSEQGVYGYTFGSGTRLTVV.

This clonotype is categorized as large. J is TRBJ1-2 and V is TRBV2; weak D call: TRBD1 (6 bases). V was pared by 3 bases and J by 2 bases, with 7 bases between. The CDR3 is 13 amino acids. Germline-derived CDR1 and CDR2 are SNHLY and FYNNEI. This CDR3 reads CASSDRGNYGYTF. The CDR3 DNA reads TGTGCCAGCAGTGATAGGGGGAACTATGGCTACACCTTC. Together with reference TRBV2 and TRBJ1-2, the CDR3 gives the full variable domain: EPEVTQTPSHQVTQMGQEVILRCVPISNHLYFYWYRQILGQKVEFLVSFYNNEISEKSEIFDDQFSVERPDGSNFTLKIRSTKLEDSAMYFCASSDRGNYGYTFGSGTRLTVV.

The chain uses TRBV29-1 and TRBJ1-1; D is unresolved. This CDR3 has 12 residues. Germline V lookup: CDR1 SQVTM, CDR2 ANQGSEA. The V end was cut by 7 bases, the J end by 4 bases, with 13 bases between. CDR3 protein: CSGQQMSTEAFF. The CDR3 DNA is TGCAGCGGCCAGCAGATGAGCACTGAAGCTTTCTTT.

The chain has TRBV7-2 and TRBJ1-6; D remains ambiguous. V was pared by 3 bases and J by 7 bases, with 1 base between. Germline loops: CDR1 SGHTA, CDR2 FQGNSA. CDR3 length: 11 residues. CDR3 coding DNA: TGTGCCAGCAGCTTGAATTCACCCCTCCACTTT. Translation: CASSLNSPLHF.

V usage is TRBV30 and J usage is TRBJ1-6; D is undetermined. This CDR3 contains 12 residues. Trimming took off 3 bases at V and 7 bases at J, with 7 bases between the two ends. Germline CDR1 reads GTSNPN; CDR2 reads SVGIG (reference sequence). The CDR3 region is CAWRDPNSPLHF. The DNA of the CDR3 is TGTGCCTGGAGGGATCCAAATTCACCCCTCCACTTT.

CDR3 coding DNA: TGTGCCAGCAGCTTTGGACAGGGGAATGGCTACACCTTC. This encodes CASSFGQGNGYTF. The J gene is TRBJ1-2, the V gene TRBV7-9; 9 nucleotides match TRBD1. Germline values: CDR1 SEHNR, CDR2 FQNEAQ (reference sequence). The CDR3 spans 13 residues. V gave up 3 bases and J gave up 6 bases; unmatched junction bases: 2. Filled out from reference TRBV7-9 and TRBJ1-2, the complete variable domain reads DTGVSQNPRHKITKRGQNVTFRCDPISEHNRLYWYRQTLGQGPEFLTYFQNEAQLEKSRLLSDRFSAERPKGSFSTLEIQRTEQGDSAMYLCASSFGQGNGYTFGSGTRLTVV.

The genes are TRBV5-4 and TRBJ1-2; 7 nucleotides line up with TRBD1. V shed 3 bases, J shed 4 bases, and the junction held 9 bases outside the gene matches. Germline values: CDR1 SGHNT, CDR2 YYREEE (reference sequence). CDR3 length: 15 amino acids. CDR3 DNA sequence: TGTGCCAGCAGCTCCGCCCAGGGGGAAGGCTATGGCTACACCTTC. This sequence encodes CASSSAQGEGYGYTF.

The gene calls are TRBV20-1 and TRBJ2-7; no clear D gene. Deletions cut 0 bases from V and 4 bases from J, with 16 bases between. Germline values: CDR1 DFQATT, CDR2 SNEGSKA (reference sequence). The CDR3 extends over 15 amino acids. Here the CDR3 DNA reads TGCAGTGCTAGAGATCAAGTGGCCACGCTTTACGAGCAGTACTTC. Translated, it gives CSARDQVATLYEQYF.

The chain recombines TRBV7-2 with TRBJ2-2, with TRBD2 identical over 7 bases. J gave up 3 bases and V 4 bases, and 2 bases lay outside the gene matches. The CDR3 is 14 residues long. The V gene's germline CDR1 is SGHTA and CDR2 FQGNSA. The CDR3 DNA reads TGTGCCAGCAGCTACGGACTAGACACCGGGGAGCTGTTTTTT. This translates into CASSYGLDTGELFF.

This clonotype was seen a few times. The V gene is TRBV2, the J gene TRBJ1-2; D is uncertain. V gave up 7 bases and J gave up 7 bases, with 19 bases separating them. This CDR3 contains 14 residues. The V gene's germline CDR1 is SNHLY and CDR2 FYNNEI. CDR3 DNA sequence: TGTGCCAGCACTGCCGGGCCCCGGTCGGGTGGCTACACCTTC. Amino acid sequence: CASTAGPRSGGYTF.

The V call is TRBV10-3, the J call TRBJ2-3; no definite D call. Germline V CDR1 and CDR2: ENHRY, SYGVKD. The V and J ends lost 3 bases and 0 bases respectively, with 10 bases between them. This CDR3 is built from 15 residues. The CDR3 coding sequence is TGTGCCATCAGTGAAATCAGCCAGAGCACAGATACGCAGTATTTT. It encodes CAISEISQSTDTQYF.